Listed below are T cell receptor beta chains from one sample, sequenced in a study of cytomegalovirus exposure and HLA in healthy donors. Clones were sequenced by immunoSEQ multiplex PCR, and TCRdb holds only the in-frame ones, with some missing. There are about 52,000 clones in the sample; around 70% occur only once, and 2.5% to 3% lies in the top ten. Sequences were obtained from PBMCs. The receptors here all came from a man in his late teens or twenties in good health and CMV-seronegative. Each CDR3 is given with its conserved first and last residue. A D gene is named only where the DNA matches it firmly. Some rows have no size entry. The others give once, few or many, or a class for an expanded clone.

d_call,j_call,clone_size,v_call,cdr3_aa,cdr3_nt
TRBD1,TRBJ2-5,-,TRBV5-4,CASSSDPGQGGETQYF,TGTGCCAGCAGCTCGGACCCGGGACAGGGGGGTGAGACCCAGTACTTC
-,TRBJ2-1,-,TRBV6-5,CATKAGNAYNEQFF,TGTGCCACGAAGGCGGGGAATGCCTACAATGAGCAGTTCTTC
-,TRBJ1-2,-,TRBV18,CASSPSGHSPSGYTF,TGTGCCAGCTCACCCTCGGGACACTCTCCTTCGGGCTACACCTTC
-,TRBJ1-1,-,TRBV10-3,CAISEWQGTFF,TGTGCCATCAGTGAGTGGCAGGGAACTTTCTTT
-,TRBJ1-5,-,TRBV7-9,CASSLGTNPNQPQHF,TGTGCCAGCAGCTTAGGGACAAATCCTAATCAGCCCCAGCATTTT
-,TRBJ2-5,-,TRBV7-9,CASSLLYGETQYF,TGTGCCAGCAGCCTACTCTACGGAGAGACCCAGTACTTC
-,TRBJ2-7,-,TRBV9,CASSPTESFYEQYF,TGTGCCAGCAGCCCCACTGAGAGTTTCTACGAGCAGTACTTC
TRBD2,TRBJ2-1,-,TRBV6-5,CASSYSITSGFNEQFF,TGTGCCAGCAGTTACTCGATTACTAGCGGGTTTAATGAGCAGTTCTTC
-,TRBJ1-5,once,TRBV7-8,CASRRLGGGNQPQHF,TGTGCCAGCAGGCGCCTCGGCGGCGGCAATCAGCCCCAGCATTTT
-,TRBJ2-1,-,TRBV19,CASSRRGYNEQFF,TGTGCCAGTAGTAGGCGCGGATACAATGAGCAGTTCTTC
TRBD1,TRBJ1-2,-,TRBV15,CATSRESGTGGQNTF,TGTGCCACCAGCAGAGAATCCGGGACAGGGGGCCAGAACACCTTC
TRBD1,TRBJ1-2,-,TRBV29-1,CSVSTTGGGYTF,TGCAGCGTCTCAACGACAGGGGGAGGCTACACCTTC
-,TRBJ2-7,-,TRBV7-2,CASSTPATEQYF,TGTGCCAGCAGCACCCCTGCCACAGAGCAGTACTTC
TRBD1,TRBJ2-1,-,TRBV11-2,CASSSPTGGLEQFF,TGTGCCAGCAGCTCCCCCACAGGGGGCCTTGAGCAGTTCTTC
TRBD1,TRBJ2-5,-,TRBV6-1,CASSERTGGGETQYF,TGTGCCAGCAGTGAGAGGACAGGGGGCGGGGAGACCCAGTACTTC
-,TRBJ1-1,-,TRBV28,CASSITGITTEAFF,TGTGCCAGCAGTATTACAGGGATTACCACTGAAGCTTTCTTT
TRBD2,TRBJ2-5,-,TRBV6-5,CASSYSGGGQYF,TGTGCCAGCAGTTACAGCGGGGGGGGCCAGTACTTC
TRBD2,TRBJ2-3,few,TRBV28,CASSSFSGRARGHTQYF,TGTGCCAGCAGTTCCTTTAGCGGGAGGGCCCGAGGGCATACGCAGTATTTT
-,TRBJ2-3,-,TRBV13,CASSLTGRRTDTQYF,TGTGCCAGCAGCTTGACAGGAAGAAGAACAGATACGCAGTATTTT
TRBD1,TRBJ2-4,-,TRBV4-3,CASSPGTGLIQYF,TGCGCCAGCAGCCCCGGGACAGGGCTTATTCAGTACTTC
TRBD2,TRBJ2-2,-,TRBV2,CASHGAPTSGSGGELFF,TGTGCCAGCCATGGGGCACCGACTAGCGGGAGTGGCGGGGAGCTGTTTTTT
TRBD1,TRBJ1-6,-,TRBV5-1,CASSIFSGGDSPLHF,TGCGCCAGCAGCATCTTTTCAGGGGGAGATTCACCCCTCCACTTT
-,TRBJ1-5,-,TRBV28,CASSTLGNQPQHF,TGTGCCAGCAGTACTTTGGGCAATCAGCCCCAGCATTTT
TRBD2,TRBJ2-1,-,TRBV28,CASSPTSGRAGEQFF,TGTGCCAGCAGTCCGACTAGCGGGAGGGCCGGTGAGCAGTTCTTC